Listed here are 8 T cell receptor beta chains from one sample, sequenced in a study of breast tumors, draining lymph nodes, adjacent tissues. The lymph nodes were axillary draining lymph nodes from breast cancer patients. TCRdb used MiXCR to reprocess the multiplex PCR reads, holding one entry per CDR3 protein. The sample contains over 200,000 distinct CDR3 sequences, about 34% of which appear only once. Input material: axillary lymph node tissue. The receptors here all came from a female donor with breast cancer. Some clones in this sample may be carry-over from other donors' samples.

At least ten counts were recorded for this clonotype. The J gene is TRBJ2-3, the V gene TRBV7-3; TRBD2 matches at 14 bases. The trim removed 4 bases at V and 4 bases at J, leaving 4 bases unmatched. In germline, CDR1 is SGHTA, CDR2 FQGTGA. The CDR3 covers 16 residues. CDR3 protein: CASSSRLAGGPDTQYF. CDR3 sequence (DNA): TGTGCCAGCAGCTCCAGACTAGCGGGGGGGCCAGATACGCAGTATTTT.

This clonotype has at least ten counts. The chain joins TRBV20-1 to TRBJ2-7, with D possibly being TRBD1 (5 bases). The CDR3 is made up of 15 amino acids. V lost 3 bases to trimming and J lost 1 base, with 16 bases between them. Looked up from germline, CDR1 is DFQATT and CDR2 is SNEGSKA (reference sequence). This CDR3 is CSASLPQTASYEQYF. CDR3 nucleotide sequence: TGCAGTGCTAGCCTACCTCAGACAGCATCCTACGAGCAGTACTTC.

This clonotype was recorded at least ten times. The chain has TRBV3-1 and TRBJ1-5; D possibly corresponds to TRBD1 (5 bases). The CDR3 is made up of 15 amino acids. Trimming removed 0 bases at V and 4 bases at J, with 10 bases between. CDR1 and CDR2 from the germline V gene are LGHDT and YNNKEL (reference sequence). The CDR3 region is CASSQDGAGNQPQHF. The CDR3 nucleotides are TGTGCCAGCAGCCAAGACGGGGCCGGGAATCAGCCCCAGCATTTT. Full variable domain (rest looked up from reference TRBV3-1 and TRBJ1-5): DTAVSQTPKYLVTQMGNDKSIKCEQNLGHDTMYWYKQDSKKFLKIMFSYNNKELIINETVPNRFSPKSPDKAHLNLHINSLELGDSAVYFCASSQDGAGNQPQHFGDGTRLSIL.

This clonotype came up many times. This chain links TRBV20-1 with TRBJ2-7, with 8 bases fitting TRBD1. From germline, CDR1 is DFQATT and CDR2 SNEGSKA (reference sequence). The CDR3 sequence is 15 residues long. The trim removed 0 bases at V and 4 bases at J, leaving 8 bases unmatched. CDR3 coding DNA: TGCAGTGCTAGAGATAGGGCAGGGGGCGGGTACGAGCAGTACTTC. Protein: CSARDRAGGGYEQYF.

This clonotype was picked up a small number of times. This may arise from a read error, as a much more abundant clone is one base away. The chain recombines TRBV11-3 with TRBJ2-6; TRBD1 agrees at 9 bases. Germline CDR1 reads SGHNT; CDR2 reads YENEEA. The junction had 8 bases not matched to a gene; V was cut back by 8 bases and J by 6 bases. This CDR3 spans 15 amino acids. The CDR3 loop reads CASAKQGAAANVLTF. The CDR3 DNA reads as TGTGCCAGCGCAAAACAGGGGGCCGCGGCCAACGTCCTGACTTTC.

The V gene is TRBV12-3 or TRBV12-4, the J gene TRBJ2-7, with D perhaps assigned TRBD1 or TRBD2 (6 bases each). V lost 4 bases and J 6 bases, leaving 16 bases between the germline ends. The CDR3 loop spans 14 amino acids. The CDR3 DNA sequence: TGTGCCAGCAGTTGGAGGGGTGGGGGCAGCGAGCAGTACTTC. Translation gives CASSWRGGGSEQYF.

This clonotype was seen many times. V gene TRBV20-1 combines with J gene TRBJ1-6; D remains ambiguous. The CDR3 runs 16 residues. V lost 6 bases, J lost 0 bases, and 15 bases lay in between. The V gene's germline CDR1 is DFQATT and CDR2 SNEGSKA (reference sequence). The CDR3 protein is CSALTRASSYNSPLHF. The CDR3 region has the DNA TGCAGTGCCCTAACAAGGGCGAGCTCCTATAATTCACCCCTCCACTTT.

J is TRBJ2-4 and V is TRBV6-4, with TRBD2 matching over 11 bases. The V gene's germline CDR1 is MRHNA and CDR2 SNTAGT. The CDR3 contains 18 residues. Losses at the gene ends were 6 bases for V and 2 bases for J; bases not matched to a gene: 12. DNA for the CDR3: TGTGCCAGCAGAGCCCGACCTAGCGGGGGGCTGACCAAAAACATTCAGTACTTC. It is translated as CASRARPSGGLTKNIQYF.